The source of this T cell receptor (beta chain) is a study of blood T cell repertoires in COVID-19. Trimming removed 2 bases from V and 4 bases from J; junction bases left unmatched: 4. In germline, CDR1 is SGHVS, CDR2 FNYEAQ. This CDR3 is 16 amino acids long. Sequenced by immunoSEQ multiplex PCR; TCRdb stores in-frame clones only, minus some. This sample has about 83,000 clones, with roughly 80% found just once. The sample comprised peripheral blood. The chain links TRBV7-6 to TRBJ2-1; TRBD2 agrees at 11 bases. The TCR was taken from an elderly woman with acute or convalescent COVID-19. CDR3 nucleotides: TGTGCCAGCAGCTTAACCATAGCGGGGGGGTACAATGAGCAGTTCTTC. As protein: CASSLTIAGGYNEQFF.